This T cell receptor beta chain was sequenced for a study of CD8 T cells in Susac syndrome. From blood CD8+ and CD4+ T cells, the TCR beta chain was sequenced. Relapsing-remitting disease, either stable or active, was present in the treatment-naive patients who were the multiple sclerosis controls. V lost 5 bases, J lost 5 bases, and 12 bases lay in between. CDR1 and CDR2 (germline): DFQATT, SNEGSKA (reference sequence). The CDR3 has 12 residues. An amount of RNA that ranged from roughly 0.5 to 1 ug was reverse transcribed with random hexamers. TCRdb reprocessed the immunoSEQ multiplex PCR reads via MiXCR and lists one record per CDR3 protein. The sample lists 210,000 or so distinct CDR3 sequences; roughly nine tenths were seen once.

The sequence was collected from a human donor with multiple sclerosis. The chain recombines TRBV20-1 with TRBJ2-5; TRBD1 is a possible D gene (5 bases). The sequencing input was CD8+ T cells from PBMCs. The CDR3 here is CSADGAAETQYF. In DNA form, the CDR3 reads TGCAGTGCTGATGGGGCGGCGGAGACCCAGTACTTC.